This T cell receptor (beta chain) originates from a study of T cells in tuberculosis. Notes on the study in general: Smaller alpha distances in active tuberculosis partly reflected shorter CDR3-alpha lengths.

The repertoire was sequenced with immunoSEQ multiplex PCR; TCRdb's copy has only in-frame clones and lacks some. The sample records tens of thousands of clones, approximately 85% being singletons. As for this clone: Its antigen remains unidentified.

Regarding time point: new active TB diagnosis, blood taken before or within 7 days of starting treatment. From germline, CDR1 is SGHNT and CDR2 YENEEA. The CDR3 has 16 amino acids. V lost 4 bases, J lost 9 bases, and 11 bases stayed unmatched. Sequencing was performed on PBMCs, taken at tuberculosis diagnosis. The TCR sequence derives from an adult with tuberculosis. The chain recombines TRBV11-3 with TRBJ2-2; 10 bases agree with TRBD1. As DNA, the CDR3 is TGTGCCAGCAGCTCCGCGGGACAGGGGAGGAACCGGGAGCTGTTTTTT. This codes for CASSSAGQGRNRELFF.